What follows is one T cell receptor beta chain and its context. Its antigen is not identified. The table came from immunoSEQ multiplex PCR; TCRdb's copy has only in-frame clones and leaves some out. This table has tens of thousands of clones, 78% appearing once. CDR1 is SGHAT and CDR2 is FQNNGV in the germline V gene. V was trimmed by 1 base and J by 1 base, leaving 3 bases between them. CDR3 length: 13 amino acids. The entry originates in a study of radiotherapy plus CTLA-4 blockade in lung cancer. Findings of the study overall: An expansion of tumor-derived TCR clones occurred in blood after radiotherapy plus ipilimumab.

The sequencing here drew on peripheral blood, taken from a patient treated with radiotherapy plus ipilimumab. This chain links TRBV11-2 with TRBJ2-3; D remains unclear. The source of this sequence is a human donor with non-small cell lung cancer who had a complete response to radiotherapy plus ipilimumab. Here the CDR3 reads CASSLGGTDTQYF. CDR3 in DNA: TGTGCCAGCAGCTTAGGAGGCACAGATACGCAGTATTTT.